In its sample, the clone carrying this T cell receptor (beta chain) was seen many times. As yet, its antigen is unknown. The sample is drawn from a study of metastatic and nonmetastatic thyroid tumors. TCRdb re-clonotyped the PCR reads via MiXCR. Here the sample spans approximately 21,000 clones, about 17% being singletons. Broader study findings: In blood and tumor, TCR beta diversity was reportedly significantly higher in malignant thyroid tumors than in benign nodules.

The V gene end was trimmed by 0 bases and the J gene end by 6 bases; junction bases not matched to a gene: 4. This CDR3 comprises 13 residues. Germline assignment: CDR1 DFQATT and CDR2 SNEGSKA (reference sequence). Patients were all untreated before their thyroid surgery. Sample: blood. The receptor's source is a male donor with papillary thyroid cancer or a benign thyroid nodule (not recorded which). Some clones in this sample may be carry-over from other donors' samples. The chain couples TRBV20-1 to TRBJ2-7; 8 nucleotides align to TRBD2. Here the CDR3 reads CSARDFSGTEQYF. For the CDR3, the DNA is TGCAGTGCTAGAGATTTTAGCGGGACCGAGCAGTACTTC.